This T cell receptor (beta chain) appears in the sequencing data of a study of Ad26.COV2.S vaccination and SARS-CoV-2 variants. The overall study: The vaccine Ad26.COV2.S was put into the muscle once, or twice with 56 days between.

The treatment: around 19 received Ad26.COV2.S at low or high dose, single or two shots; about five received placebo; per-sample allocation not given. Sampling took place 63 days after the first vaccine or placebo injection. Expressing Wuhan-strain SARS-CoV-2 spike, an Ad26 vector served as the vaccine. The V gene's germline CDR1 is MNHEY and CDR2 SVGAGI. The CDR3 spans 15 residues. V lost 6 bases to trimming and J lost 6 bases, with 18 bases between them. Points on this clone: As yet, its antigen is unknown.

Produced via immunoSEQ multiplex PCR; TCRdb's table is partial and in-frame only. The repertoire holds 400,000 or so clones, with around nine tenths as singletons. Study-level points and caveats: Placebo recipients showed lower spike-specific TCR breadth than vaccinees.

The chain employs TRBV6-5 and TRBJ2-1; D may be TRBD1 (5 bases). Here the sequenced sample was peripheral blood, taken in a trial of Ad26.COV2.S vaccine versus placebo. The clonotype comes from a person between 18 and 65 years old who received the Ad26.COV2.S COVID-19 vaccine or a placebo. The CDR3 bases are TGTGCCAGCAGACAAGGACAAGCACCGGGCAATGAGCAGTTCTTC. Its protein is CASRQGQAPGNEQFF.